What follows are 15 T cell receptor beta chains derived from one specimen sequenced in a study of cytomegalovirus exposure and HLA in healthy donors. The PCR ran on 60 Vbeta and 13 Jbeta primers. Libraries were prepared by immunoSEQ multiplex PCR; TCRdb keeps only in-frame clonotypes and omits some of them. This table holds about 110,000 clones, around 80% found once. Sequencing was done on a sample of PBMCs. The receptors were gathered from a man aged 25 to 40 in good health and CMV-seropositive.

The chain is built from TRBV7-7 and TRBJ2-1; TRBD1 agrees at 10 bases. The CDR3 is 15 amino acids. The germline gives CDR1 SSHAT, CDR2 FNYEAQ (reference sequence). Germline trimming cut 5 bases from V and 4 bases from J; bases unmatched to any gene: 5. The CDR3 DNA is TGTGCCAGCAGCATCGGACAGGGGGGTTACAATGAGCAGTTCTTC. As protein: CASSIGQGGYNEQFF.

The rearrangement links TRBV19 to TRBJ1-4; D not resolved. Per germline, CDR1 LNHDA and CDR2 SQIVND (reference sequence). CDR3 size: 13 residues. V was clipped by 5 bases and J by 7 bases, with 11 bases between them. The CDR3 here is CASSGRAPEKLFF. The CDR3 bases are TGTGCCAGTAGTGGGAGGGCGCCTGAAAAACTGTTTTTT.

The chain employs TRBV6-5 and TRBJ2-5, with 7 positions matching TRBD2. CDR3 length: 14 amino acids. Germline V gene lookup returns CDR1 MNHEY and CDR2 SVGAGI. The junction had 6 bases not matched to a gene; V was cut back by 5 bases and J by 3 bases. The CDR3 reads CASSDPSGEETQYF. Written as DNA, the CDR3 is TGTGCCAGCAGTGATCCTAGCGGAGAAGAGACCCAGTACTTC.

V is TRBV10-1 and J is TRBJ1-3, with D possibly matching TRBD1 (5 bases). Looked up from germline, CDR1 is WNHNN and CDR2 is SYGVQD (reference sequence). This CDR3 contains 16 residues. V lost 4 bases to trimming and J lost 2 bases, with 15 bases between them. The CDR3 loop reads CASSAFREVTGNTIYF. CDR3 DNA: TGCGCCAGCAGTGCGTTCAGGGAAGTGACTGGAAACACCATATATTTT.

This chain uses TRBV6-5 with TRBJ1-1, with TRBD1 identical over 8 bases. Germline V gene sequence: CDR1 MNHEY, CDR2 SVGAGI. The CDR3 is 14 residues long. V trimming: 10 bases; J trimming: 1 base; junction bases outside the gene matches: 8. As DNA, the CDR3 is TGTGCCACCGAATCCGGGACAGGGAACACTGAAGCTTTCTTT. Encoded protein: CATESGTGNTEAFF.

This clone has more than one count but fewer than ten. The chain couples TRBV19 to TRBJ1-1; D gene ambiguous. Germline V CDR1 and CDR2: LNHDA, SQIVND (reference sequence). Deletions cut 7 bases from V and 4 bases from J, with 19 bases between. The CDR3 length is 15 residues. This CDR3 reads CASTSGSLGSTEAFF. In nucleotides, the CDR3 is TGTGCCAGTACCTCGGGATCCCTCGGGAGCACTGAAGCTTTCTTT.

The chain joins TRBV6-5 to TRBJ2-7; TRBD1 agrees at 9 bases. Germline-derived CDR1 and CDR2 are MNHEY and SVGAGI. The CDR3 sequence is 15 residues long. Trimming took 6 bases from V and 2 from J; bases not matched to a gene: 8. CDR3 in DNA: TGTGCCAGCAGACAGACAGGGGGTCCGGCCTACGAGCAGTACGTC. This sequence encodes CASRQTGGPAYEQYV.

Concerning this clone itself: The junction differs from germline at one of its ends, possibly a read error. The rearrangement links TRBV2 to TRBJ2-7, with a tentative D call TRBD2 (5 bases). The CDR3 length is 12 residues. Germline CDR1 is SNHLY and CDR2 is FYNNEI. CDR3 DNA: TGTGCCTCGGGCGGGCTTACCTACGATCAGTACTTC. Protein product: CASGGLTYDQYF. The whole variable domain, remainder taken from reference TRBV2 and TRBJ2-7, is EPEVTQTPSHQVTQMGQEVILRCVPISNHLYFYWYRQILGQKVEFLVSFYNNEISEKSEIFDDQFSVERPDGSNFTLKIRSTKLEDSAMYFCASGGLTYDQYFGPGTRLTVT.

For this clone: One end of the junction is discordant with germline, which a read error may explain. The chain couples TRBV7-9 to TRBJ1-2; no clear D gene. Germline V CDR1 and CDR2: SEHNR, FQNEAQ (reference sequence). There are 12 residues in the CDR3. This CDR3 is CSSSKPSLGYTF. The DNA of the CDR3 is TGTTCCAGCTCTAAGCCGTCCCTGGGCTACACCTTC.

The V call is TRBV5-4, the J call TRBJ2-1; D is possibly TRBD2 (6 bases). Germline CDR1 and CDR2: SGHNT and YYREEE (reference sequence). With 3 bases removed from V and 0 bases from J, the gap between germline ends came to 13 bases. CDR3 length: 16 residues. CDR3 sequence (DNA): TGTGCCAGCAGCTCCCCCGCGGGGAGCTCCTACAATGAGCAGTTCTTC. This translates into CASSSPAGSSYNEQFF.

The chain couples TRBV2 to TRBJ1-1, with 7 bases identical to TRBD1. V was clipped by 8 bases and J by 0 bases; unmatched bases: 6. The CDR3 covers 14 residues. Germline loops: CDR1 SNHLY, CDR2 FYNNEI. For the CDR3, the DNA is TGTGCCAGCGCTAAGGGACAGATGAACACTGAAGCTTTCTTT. Translated, it gives CASAKGQMNTEAFF.

Comments on this clone: The same CDR3 arises from other DNA sequences in this sample as well. J is TRBJ1-1 and V is TRBV6-5, with a possible D match to TRBD1 (5 bases). Trimming stripped 5 bases from V and 4 bases from J, with 14 bases between. The germline V gene has CDR1 MNHEY and CDR2 SVGAGI. This CDR3 comprises 14 residues. CDR3 sequence reads: CASSLLGGGTEAFF. Written as DNA, the CDR3 is TGTGCCAGCAGTCTTTTGGGGGGTGGCACTGAAGCTTTCTTT.

The chain joins TRBV9 to TRBJ1-4, with TRBD1 as a possible D gene (6 bases). The CDR3 is 16 residues long. Trimming shortened V by 2 bases and J by 3 bases, and 14 bases separated the two germline ends. Germline V CDR1 and CDR2: SGDLS, YYNGEE. DNA of the CDR3: TGTGCCAGCAGCGTTCTTTGGGGGACACCTAATGAAAAACTGTTTTTT. Protein sequence: CASSVLWGTPNEKLFF.

The rearrangement joins TRBV15 to TRBJ2-7; D might be TRBD2 (6 bases). The CDR3 loop spans 16 amino acids. Deletions cut 0 bases from V and 2 bases from J, with 14 bases between. Germline CDR1 LNHNV, CDR2 YYDKDF (reference sequence). In nucleotides, the CDR3 is TGTGCCACCAGCAGAGATTATGGGACTGCTACCTACGAGCAGTACTTC. Encoded protein: CATSRDYGTATYEQYF.

V is TRBV7-9 and J is TRBJ1-2, with TRBD1 matching over 7 bases. CDR1 and CDR2 (germline): SEHNR, FQNEAQ (reference sequence). The J segment lost 6 bases and the V segment lost 5 bases, leaving 6 bases of the junction unmatched. The CDR3 is 13 residues long. CDR3 protein: CASSLGQVDGYTF. CDR3 DNA sequence: TGTGCCAGCAGCCTCGGACAGGTGGATGGCTACACCTTC.